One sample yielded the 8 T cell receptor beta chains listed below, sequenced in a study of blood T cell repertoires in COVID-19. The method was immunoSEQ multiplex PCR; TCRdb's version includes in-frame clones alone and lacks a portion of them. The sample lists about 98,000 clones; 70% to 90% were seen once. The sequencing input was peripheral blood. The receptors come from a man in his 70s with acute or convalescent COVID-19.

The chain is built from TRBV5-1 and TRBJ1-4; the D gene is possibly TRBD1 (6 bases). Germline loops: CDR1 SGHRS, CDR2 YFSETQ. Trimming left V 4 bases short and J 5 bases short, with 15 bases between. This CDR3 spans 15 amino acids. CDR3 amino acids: CASSPGAGANEKLFF. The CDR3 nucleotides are TGCGCCAGCAGCCCGGGTGCAGGGGCCAATGAAAAACTGTTTTTT.

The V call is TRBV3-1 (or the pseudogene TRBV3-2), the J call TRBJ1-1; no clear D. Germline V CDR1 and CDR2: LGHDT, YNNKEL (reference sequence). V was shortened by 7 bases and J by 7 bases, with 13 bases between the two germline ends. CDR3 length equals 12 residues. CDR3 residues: CASTRGSLEAFF. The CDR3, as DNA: TGTGCCAGCACACGGGGATCCCTTGAAGCTTTCTTT.

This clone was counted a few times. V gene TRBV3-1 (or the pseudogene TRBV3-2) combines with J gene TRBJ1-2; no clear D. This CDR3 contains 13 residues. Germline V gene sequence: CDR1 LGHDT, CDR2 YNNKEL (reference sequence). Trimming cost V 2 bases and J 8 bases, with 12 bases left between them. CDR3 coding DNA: TGTGCCAGCAGCCAAAACTCGGGGAGCGGCTACACCTTC. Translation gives CASSQNSGSGYTF.

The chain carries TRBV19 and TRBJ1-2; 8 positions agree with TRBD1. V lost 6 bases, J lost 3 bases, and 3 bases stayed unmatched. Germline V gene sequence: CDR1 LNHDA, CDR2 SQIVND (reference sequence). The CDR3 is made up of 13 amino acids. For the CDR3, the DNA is TGTGCCAGTAGGATGGACAGGGACTATGGCTACACCTTC. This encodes CASRMDRDYGYTF.

In nucleotides, the CDR3 is TGCAGCGTTGATTTGGGACAGGGGCCGGGTGGCTACACCTTC. This codes for CSVDLGQGPGGYTF. The chain joins TRBV29-1 to TRBJ1-2, with TRBD1 identical over 10 bases. The germline V gene has CDR1 SQVTM and CDR2 ANQGSEA. The CDR3 totals 14 residues. Losses at the gene ends were 3 bases for V and 7 bases for J; bases not matched to a gene: 8.

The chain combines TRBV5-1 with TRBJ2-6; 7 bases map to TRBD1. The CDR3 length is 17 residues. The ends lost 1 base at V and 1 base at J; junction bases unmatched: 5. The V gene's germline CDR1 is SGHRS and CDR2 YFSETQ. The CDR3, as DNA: TGCGCCAGCAGCTTGAGCCCGACAGGGTCTGGGGCCAACGTCCTGACTTTC. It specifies CASSLSPTGSGANVLTF.

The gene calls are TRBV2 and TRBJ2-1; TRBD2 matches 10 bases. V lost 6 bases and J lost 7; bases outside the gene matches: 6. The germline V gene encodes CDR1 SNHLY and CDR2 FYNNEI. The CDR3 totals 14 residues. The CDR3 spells CASRSGLALNEQFF. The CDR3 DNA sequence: TGTGCCAGCAGATCGGGACTAGCGTTAAATGAGCAGTTCTTC.

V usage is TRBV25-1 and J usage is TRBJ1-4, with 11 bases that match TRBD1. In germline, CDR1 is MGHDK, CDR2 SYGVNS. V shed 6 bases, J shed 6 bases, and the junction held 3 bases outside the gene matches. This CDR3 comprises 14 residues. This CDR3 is CASRGTGGYEKLFF. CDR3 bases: TGTGCCAGCAGAGGGACAGGGGGTTATGAAAAACTGTTTTTT.